The 13 T cell receptor beta chains below were found in one sample sequenced in a study of shared clonotypes between healthy human individuals. Produced via immunoSEQ multiplex PCR; TCRdb's table is partial and in-frame only. Of about 1 million clones detected, around 74% appear once; the ten largest clones hold roughly 1.4%. The source material was memory CD4+ T cells sorted from blood. Noted subset: CD45RA-negative fraction. These receptors all come from a man aged 18 to 29 in good health.

This chain links TRBV6-5 with TRBJ2-7, with 13 positions matching TRBD2. Trimming took 4 bases from V and 6 from J; bases not matched to a gene: 3. Germline V gene data show CDR1 as MNHEY and CDR2 as SVGAGI. The CDR3 runs to 14 residues. CDR3 protein: CASSWTSGSLEQYF. The DNA of the CDR3 is TGTGCCAGCAGTTGGACTAGCGGGAGCCTCGAGCAGTACTTC.

This clone showed up just a few times. The CDR3 coding sequence is TGTGCCAGCAGCTTATCGGCCAGGAGCACAGATACGCAGTATTTT. Its translation: CASSLSARSTDTQYF. The V call is TRBV13, the J call TRBJ2-3; D uncertain. The CDR3 is 15 residues long. Trimming removed 2 bases from V and 0 bases from J, with 9 bases in between. Germline V gene lookup returns CDR1 PRHDT and CDR2 FYEKMQ (reference sequence).

This chain uses TRBV9 with TRBJ2-1; D remains ambiguous. Germline assignment: CDR1 SGDLS and CDR2 YYNGEE. The CDR3 spans 13 residues. Trimming left V 1 base short and J 6 bases short, with 8 bases between. For the CDR3, the DNA is TGTGCCAGCAGCGTATCAACACCCAATGAGCAGTTCTTC. This encodes CASSVSTPNEQFF. The variable domain in full, with the rest retrieved from reference TRBV9 and TRBJ2-1, is DSGVTQTPKHLITATGQRVTLRCSPRSGDLSVYWYQQSLDQGLQFLIQYYNGEERAKGNILERFSAQQFPDLHSELNLSSLELGDSALYFCASSVSTPNEQFFGPGTRLTVL.

This clone was recorded a few times. The chain is built from TRBV7-3 and TRBJ2-2; D may be TRBD1 (6 bases). Trimming removed 2 bases at V and 6 bases at J, with 13 bases between. The V gene's germline CDR1 is SGHTA and CDR2 FQGTGA. The CDR3 runs 15 residues. CDR3: CASSLGAGVPGELFF. DNA of the CDR3: TGTGCCAGCAGCTTAGGGGCAGGGGTGCCCGGGGAGCTGTTTTTT.

This clone has more than one count but fewer than ten. J is TRBJ1-2 and V is TRBV9; D is ambiguous. The CDR3 has 11 residues. The germline gives CDR1 SGDLS, CDR2 YYNGEE. V was pared by 3 bases and J by 8 bases, with 8 bases between. CDR3 nucleotides: TGTGCCAGCAGCGCCCCAGGCGGCTACACCTTC. Protein product: CASSAPGGYTF.

The chain uses TRBV4-3 and TRBJ1-3; a weak D match, TRBD1 (5 bases). V lost 1 base and J lost 1, with 8 bases in between. CDR3 length: 15 residues. The germline V gene has CDR1 LGHNA and CDR2 YSLEER. This CDR3 is CASSQVSGSGNTIYF. CDR3 DNA sequence: TGCGCCAGCAGCCAAGTGTCAGGGTCTGGAAACACCATATATTTT.

This clone has more than one count but fewer than ten. This chain links TRBV27 with TRBJ1-6; TRBD1 might be the D (5 bases). The CDR3 covers 14 residues. Germline assignment: CDR1 MNHEY and CDR2 SMNVEV (reference sequence). V was cut by 11 bases and J by 9 bases, with 20 bases left in between. This chain's CDR3 is CASTPAGGSSPLHF. As DNA, the CDR3 is TGTGCCTCCACCCCGGCGGGGGGTAGTTCACCCCTCCACTTT.

The chain employs TRBV19 and TRBJ1-5; TRBD1 agrees at 7 bases. Trimming at V came to 7 bases and at J to 6 bases, leaving 9 bases not matched to a gene. Germline values: CDR1 LNHDA, CDR2 SQIVND (reference sequence). The CDR3 has 14 amino acids. The CDR3 loop is CASTPGQSSQPQHF. The CDR3 DNA is TGTGCCAGTACCCCGGGACAGTCAAGTCAGCCCCAGCATTTT.

V gene TRBV5-1 combines with J gene TRBJ1-1, with a possible D match to TRBD1 (6 bases). The V gene lost 3 bases and the J gene lost 4 bases, with 16 bases spanning the gap. This CDR3 comprises 15 residues. Per the germline V gene, CDR1 is SGHRS and CDR2 is YFSETQ. CDR3 region: CASSSSRGGGTEAFF. For the CDR3, the DNA is TGCGCCAGCAGCTCGTCCAGGGGAGGAGGCACTGAAGCTTTCTTT.

CDR3 sequence reads: CASSELGNIQYF. The DNA for the CDR3 is TGTGCCAGCAGTGAACTGGGGAACATTCAGTACTTC. The genes are TRBV2 and TRBJ2-4; D remains unclear. This CDR3 is built from 12 residues. V was shortened by 2 bases and J by 7 bases, with 6 bases between the two germline ends. The V gene's germline CDR1 is SNHLY and CDR2 FYNNEI.

Here the CDR3 reads CASSARLAVYEQYF. For the CDR3, the DNA is TGTGCCAGCAGCGCAAGACTAGCGGTTTACGAGCAGTACTTC. The chain carries TRBV7-2 and TRBJ2-7, with 9 bases lining up with TRBD2. Germline assignment: CDR1 SGHTA and CDR2 FQGNSA. V lost 5 bases, J lost 4 bases, and 6 bases stayed unmatched. The CDR3 runs to 14 residues.

The chain carries TRBV29-1 and TRBJ2-5; a possible D gene is TRBD2 (6 bases). The V and J ends lost 5 bases and 4 bases respectively, with 14 bases between them. In germline, CDR1 is SQVTM, CDR2 ANQGSEA. This CDR3 region has 13 residues. CDR3: CSVRVQGGETQYF. The DNA for the CDR3 is TGCAGCGTTAGGGTCCAGGGAGGAGAGACCCAGTACTTC.

With regard to this clone: Other nucleotide sequences in the sample specify the same CDR3. The chain employs TRBV9 and TRBJ1-3; D may be TRBD1 (5 bases). The CDR3 is 15 amino acids. Trimming took 0 bases from V and 0 from J, leaving 7 bases between them. The germline gives CDR1 SGDLS, CDR2 YYNGEE. The CDR3 DNA sequence: TGTGCCAGCAGCGTAGGGGGGTCCTCTGGAAACACCATATATTTT. It specifies CASSVGGSSGNTIYF.